This record covers a single T cell receptor beta chain. Clones were sequenced by immunoSEQ multiplex PCR, and TCRdb holds only the in-frame ones, with some missing. There are around 69,000 clones in the sample; approximately 92% occur only once, and around 2% lies in the top ten. The data belong to a study of T cell changes during pregnancy in multiple sclerosis. Trimming removed 3 bases from V and 5 bases from J; junction bases left unmatched: 6. Germline V gene data show CDR1 as MNHEY and CDR2 as SVGAGI. The CDR3 spans 15 residues. This chain uses TRBV6-5 with TRBJ2-3; 9 bases fit TRBD2. This receptor was obtained from a female donor in good health, enrolled as a control in a pregnancy study. Specimen: peripheral blood, collected in the third trimester of pregnancy. The CDR3 DNA is TGTGCCAGCAGTTATTTAGCGGGAGACGGAGATACGCAGTATTTT. The encoded protein is CASSYLAGDGDTQYF.